The present TCR beta chain was sequenced within a study of regulatory T cells in long-lasting Graves disease. V lost 3 bases and J 3 bases, leaving 11 bases between the germline ends. The CDR3 extends over 15 amino acids. Germline CDR1 reads SGHVS; CDR2 reads FNYEAQ. Indicated time point: newly diagnosed GD, antithyroid drugs for less than 3 months. The TCR library was made from RNA that had been extracted from PBMCs in TRIzol. CDR3-region Arm-PCR and iRepertoire HTBI primers produced the TCR beta libraries. TCRdb independently ran MiXCR on the multiplex PCR reads; one entry per CDR3 protein. The data show 360,000 or so distinct CDR3 sequences, with 12% seen just once and around 18% held by the top ten. These data were also filed under a second study, of T cells in Graves' hyperthyroidism and ophthalmopathy.

This rearrangement joins TRBV7-6 to TRBJ2-2; maybe TRBD1 (5 bases). The input for sequencing was peripheral blood mononuclear cells (PBMCs), taken at new diagnosis, from a patient treated with antithyroid drugs. The source is a woman between 18 and 29 years old with Graves disease. The CDR3: CASSLFRAHTGELFF. In DNA form, the CDR3 reads TGTGCCAGCAGCTTGTTCAGGGCTCACACCGGGGAGCTGTTTTTT.